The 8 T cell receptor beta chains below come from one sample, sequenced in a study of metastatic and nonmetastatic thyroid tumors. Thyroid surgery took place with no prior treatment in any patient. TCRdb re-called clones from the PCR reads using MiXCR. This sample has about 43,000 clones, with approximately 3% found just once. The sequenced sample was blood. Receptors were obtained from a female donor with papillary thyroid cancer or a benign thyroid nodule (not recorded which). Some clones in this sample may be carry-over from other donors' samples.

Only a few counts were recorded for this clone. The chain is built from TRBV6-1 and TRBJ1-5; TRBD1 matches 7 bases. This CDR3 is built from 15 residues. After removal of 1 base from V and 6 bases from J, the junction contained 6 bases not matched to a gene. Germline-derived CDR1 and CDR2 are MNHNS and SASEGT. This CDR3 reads CASSEEGAAVQPQHF. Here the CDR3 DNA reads TGTGCCAGCAGTGAAGAGGGGGCCGCCGTTCAGCCCCAGCATTTT.

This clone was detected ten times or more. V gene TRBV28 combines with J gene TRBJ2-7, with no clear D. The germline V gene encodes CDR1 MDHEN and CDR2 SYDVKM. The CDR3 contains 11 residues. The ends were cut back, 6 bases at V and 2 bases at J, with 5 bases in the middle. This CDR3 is CASRTPYEQYF. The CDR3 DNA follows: TGTGCCAGCAGGACTCCCTACGAGCAGTACTTC.

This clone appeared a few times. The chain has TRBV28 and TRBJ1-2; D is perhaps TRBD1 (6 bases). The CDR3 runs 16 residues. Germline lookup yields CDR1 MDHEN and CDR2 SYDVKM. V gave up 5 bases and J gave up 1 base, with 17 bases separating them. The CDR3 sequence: CASSPPRDKNNYGYTF. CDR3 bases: TGTGCCAGCAGTCCCCCCCGGGACAAAAATAACTATGGCTACACCTTC.

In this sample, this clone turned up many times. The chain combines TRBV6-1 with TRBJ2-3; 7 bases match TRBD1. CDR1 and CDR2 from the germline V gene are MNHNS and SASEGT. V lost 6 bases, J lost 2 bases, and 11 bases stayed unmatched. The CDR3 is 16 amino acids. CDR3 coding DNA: TGTGCCAGCAGGCGATCGGCCGGGACAGTCACAGATACGCAGTATTTT. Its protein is CASRRSAGTVTDTQYF.

The CDR3 is CASSCGQGNGGYTF. The DNA of the CDR3 is TGTGCCAGCAGTTGTGGACAGGGGAACGGCGGCTACACCTTC. This rearrangement joins TRBV28 to TRBJ1-2; the match to TRBD1 covers 9 bases. V trimming: 4 bases; J trimming: 8 bases; junction bases outside the gene matches: 8. The CDR3 has 14 amino acids. Germline CDR1 reads MDHEN; CDR2 reads SYDVKM.

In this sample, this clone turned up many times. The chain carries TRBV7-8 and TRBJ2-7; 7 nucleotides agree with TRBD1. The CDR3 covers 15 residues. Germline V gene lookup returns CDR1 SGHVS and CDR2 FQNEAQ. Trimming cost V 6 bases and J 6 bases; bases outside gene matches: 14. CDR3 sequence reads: CASSLLETGWGEQYF. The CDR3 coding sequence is TGTGCCAGCAGTCTTCTCGAGACAGGGTGGGGCGAGCAGTACTTC. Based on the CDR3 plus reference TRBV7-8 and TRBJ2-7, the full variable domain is GAGVSQSPRYKVAKRGQDVALRCDPISGHVSLFWYQQALGQGPEFLTYFQNEAQLDKSGLPSDRFFAERPEGSVSTLKIQRTQQEDSAVYLCASSLLETGWGEQYFGPGTRLTVT.

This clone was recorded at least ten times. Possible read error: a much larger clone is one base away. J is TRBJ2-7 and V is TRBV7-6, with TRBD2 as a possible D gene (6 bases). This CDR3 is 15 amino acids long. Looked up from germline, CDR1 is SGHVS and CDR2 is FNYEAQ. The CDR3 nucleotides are TGTGCCAGCAGCCCCCGGCAGGGAGGACAATACGAGCAGCACTTC. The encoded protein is CASSPRQGGQYEQHF.

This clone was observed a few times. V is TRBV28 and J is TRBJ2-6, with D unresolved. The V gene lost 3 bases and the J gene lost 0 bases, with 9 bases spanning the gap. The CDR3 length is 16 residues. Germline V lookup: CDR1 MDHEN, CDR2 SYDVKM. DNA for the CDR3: TGTGCCAGCAGTTTCCTTGGAAACTCTGGGGCCAACGTCCTGACTTTC. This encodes CASSFLGNSGANVLTF.